Listed below are T cell receptor beta chains from one sample, sequenced in a study of cytomegalovirus exposure and HLA in healthy donors. TCRdb keeps only in-frame clones here, not all; method: immunoSEQ multiplex PCR. The table lists about 94,000 clones, nearly 80% of them singletons. The sample taken for sequencing was PBMCs. Receptors were obtained from a woman between 40 and 50 years old in good health and CMV-seronegative. Both conserved end residues are part of each CDR3. D genes are given only for firm matches. Not every row has a clone size; where given, it reads once, few, many or a size class.

>TRBJ1-5|TRBV28|TRBD1|once
CASSPGTGHQPQHF
TGTGCCAGCAGTCCCGGGACAGGGCATCAGCCCCAGCATTTT
>TRBJ2-4|TRBV5-1|TRBD1|NA
CASSADRVGIAKNIQYF
TGCGCCAGCAGCGCCGACAGGGTTGGAATAGCCAAAAACATTCAGTACTTC
>TRBJ2-1|TRBV5-4|TRBD2|NA
CASSAGTSGGASEQFF
TGTGCCAGCAGCGCGGGGACTAGCGGGGGGGCCTCTGAGCAGTTCTTC
>TRBJ2-7|TRBV4-3|TRBD2|few
CASSQDLAGGYEQYF
TGCGCCAGCAGCCAAGATCTAGCGGGGGGCTACGAGCAGTACTTC
>TRBJ1-2|TRBV14|TRBD1|NA
CASSQPGQGFGYTF
TGTGCCAGCAGCCAACCGGGACAGGGGTTTGGCTACACCTTC
>TRBJ2-7|TRBV18|NA|NA
CASSPTTGRYEQYF
TGTGCCAGCTCACCCACGACAGGACGATACGAGCAGTACTTC
>TRBJ2-2|TRBV2|TRBD2|NA
CASSFSGGPNTGELFF
TGTGCCAGCAGTTTTAGCGGGGGCCCGAACACCGGGGAGCTGTTTTTT
>TRBJ1-1|TRBV9|NA|NA
CASSVDFDSLNTEAFF
TGTGCCAGCAGCGTAGATTTCGACAGCCTGAACACTGAAGCTTTCTTT
>TRBJ2-2|TRBV9|NA|NA
CASSVGSIANTGELFF
TGTGCCAGCAGCGTAGGGTCCATAGCGAACACCGGGGAGCTGTTTTTT
>TRBJ1-1|TRBV7-9|NA|NA
CASSLQGMNTEAFF
TGTGCCAGCAGCTTACAGGGGATGAACACTGAAGCTTTCTTT
>TRBJ1-6|TRBV4-3|NA|few
CASSQEAAGGRSPLHF
TGCGCCAGCAGCCAAGAAGCGGCGGGGGGGCGGTCACCCCTCCACTTT
>TRBJ2-1|TRBV9|NA|NA
CASSVGTRINEQFF
TGTGCCAGCAGCGTCGGGACAAGAATTAATGAGCAGTTCTTC
>TRBJ1-3|TRBV28|NA|once
CASSLSGGYSGNTIYF
TGTGCCAGCAGTTTATCGGGGGGGTACTCTGGAAACACCATATATTTT
>TRBJ1-6|TRBV6-6|TRBD1|NA
CASSSGDSQNSPLHF
TGTGCCAGCAGTTCCGGGGACAGCCAAAATTCACCCCTCCACTTT
>TRBJ2-1|TRBV6-1|TRBD2|few
CASSARLAGGLNEQFF
TGTGCCAGCAGTGCCAGACTAGCGGGGGGGCTTAATGAGCAGTTCTTC
>TRBJ2-2|TRBV28|TRBD1|NA
CAGNTGDRTGELFF
TGTGCCGGAAATACAGGGGATCGCACCGGGGAGCTGTTTTTT
>TRBJ2-7|TRBV7-9|TRBD1|few
CASSTGGRQYF
TGTGCCAGCAGCACAGGGGGTAGGCAGTACTTC
>TRBJ2-5|TRBV7-3|NA|NA
CASSSGGLQETQYF
TGTGCCAGCAGCTCAGGAGGGCTGCAAGAGACCCAGTACTTC
>TRBJ2-5|TRBV30|NA|once
CAWSVLGAETQYF
TGTGCCTGGAGTGTATTAGGGGCGGAGACCCAGTACTTC
>TRBJ1-1|TRBV9|TRBD1|NA
CASSVVQGGINTEAFF
TGTGCCAGCAGCGTAGTACAGGGGGGGATCAACACTGAAGCTTTCTTT
>TRBJ2-6|TRBV28|NA|NA
CASSPHSGANVLTF
TGTGCCAGCAGTCCCCACTCTGGGGCCAACGTCCTGACTTTC
>TRBJ2-3|TRBV7-6|TRBD2|few
CASSLGSGGTDTQYF
TGTGCCAGCAGCCTAGGCAGCGGGGGAACAGATACGCAGTATTTT
>TRBJ2-1|TRBV7-9|TRBD1|NA
CASSLAGQGRNEQFF
TGTGCCAGCAGCTTAGCTGGACAGGGGAGGAATGAGCAGTTCTTC
>TRBJ2-5|TRBV7-9|NA|NA
CASSLAGGIQETQYF
TGTGCCAGCAGCTTAGCGGGGGGTATCCAAGAGACCCAGTACTTC
>TRBJ2-3|TRBV7-8|NA|NA
CASSRRAGNGDTQYF
TGTGCCAGCAGTCGAAGGGCAGGGAACGGAGATACGCAGTATTTT
>TRBJ2-7|TRBV6-1|TRBD1|few
CASSQGQGVEQYF
TGTGCCAGCAGCCAGGGACAGGGGGTCGAGCAGTACTTC
>TRBJ2-7|TRBV6-1|NA|few
CASSEAARDLRPYEQYF
TGTGCCAGCAGTGAAGCAGCCCGGGACTTACGGCCCTACGAGCAGTACTTC